This T cell receptor beta chain was sequenced for a study of CD8 T cells in Susac syndrome. This CDR3 spans 16 amino acids. CDR1 and CDR2 from the germline V gene are SGHVS and FQNEAQ. The V and J ends lost 4 bases and 4 bases, in that order; junction bases with no gene match: 9. In blood CD8+ and CD4+ T cells, TCR beta underwent sequencing. TEMRA cells were enriched by FACS, and CD4+ and CD8+ T cells were negatively isolated. In its sample, this clonotype was seen once. Random hexamers primed reverse transcription of 0.5 to 1 ug RNA. TCRdb re-analysed the immunoSEQ multiplex PCR reads in MiXCR, keeping a single row per CDR3 protein. Here the sample spans more than 150,000 distinct CDR3 sequences, approximately 94% being singletons.

The V call is TRBV7-8, the J call TRBJ1-1; TRBD1 matches at 10 bases. Sequencing was carried out using CD4+ T cells from PBMCs. This receptor was taken from a human donor with Susac syndrome. The chain's CDR3 is CASSYPGTGAVTEAFF. As DNA, the CDR3 is TGTGCCAGCAGCTATCCCGGGACAGGGGCTGTCACTGAAGCTTTCTTT.